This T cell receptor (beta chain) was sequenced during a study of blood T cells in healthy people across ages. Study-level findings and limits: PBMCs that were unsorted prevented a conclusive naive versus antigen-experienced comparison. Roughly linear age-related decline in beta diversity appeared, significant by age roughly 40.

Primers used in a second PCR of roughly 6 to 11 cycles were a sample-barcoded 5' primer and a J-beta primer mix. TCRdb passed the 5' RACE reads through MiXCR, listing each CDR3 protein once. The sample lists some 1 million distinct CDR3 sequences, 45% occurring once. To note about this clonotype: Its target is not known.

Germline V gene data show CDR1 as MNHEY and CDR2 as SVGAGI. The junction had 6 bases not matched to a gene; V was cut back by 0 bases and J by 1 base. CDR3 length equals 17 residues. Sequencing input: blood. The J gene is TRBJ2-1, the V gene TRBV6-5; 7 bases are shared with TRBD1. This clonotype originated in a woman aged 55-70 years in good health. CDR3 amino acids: CASSYSPKGQSYNEQFF. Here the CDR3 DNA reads TGTGCCAGCAGTTACTCGCCCAAGGGACAGTCCTACAATGAGCAGTTCTTC.